The rows below give T cell receptor beta chains drawn from one sample of a study of cytomegalovirus exposure and HLA in healthy donors. The repertoire was sequenced with immunoSEQ multiplex PCR; TCRdb's copy has only in-frame clones and lacks some. The table records roughly 96,000 clones, about four fifths of them present only once. Sequenced: PBMCs. The source of these receptors is a female donor in good health and CMV-seropositive. Each CDR3 is given with its conserved first and last residue.

>TRBV11-2|TRBJ1-5
CASSLGIHGQPQHF
>TRBV5-1|TRBJ2-3
CASSPPSSDTQYF
>TRBV28|TRBJ2-7
CASLQQGYEQYF
>TRBV4-3|TRBJ2-1
CASSQGLAGNNEQFF
>TRBV28|TRBJ2-3
CASRGPVDTQYF
>TRBV4-1|TRBJ2-7
CASSSRQGASYEQYF
>TRBV15|TRBJ2-2
CATSDSGAITGELFF
>TRBV30|TRBJ2-2
CAWTGTSANTGELFF
>TRBV6-1|TRBJ2-1
CASILAGVYNEQFF
>TRBV20-1|TRBJ1-2
CSALQGGGYTF
>TRBV4-3|TRBJ2-1
CASSPVKGNTGGGEQFF
>TRBV28|TRBJ2-5
CASSLGGVQETQYF
>TRBV5-1|TRBJ1-1
CASSPGQEAFF
>TRBV18|TRBJ1-1
CASSPNLGQGEGAFF
>TRBV7-2|TRBJ1-2
CASSETRERSNYGYTF
>TRBV18|TRBJ1-1
CASSPNTGGTEAFF
>TRBV5-1|TRBJ1-2
CASSLGRNYGYTF
>TRBV9|TRBJ2-7
CASSPGRSYEQYF
>TRBV5-4|TRBJ1-1
CASSYTGTGEAFF
>TRBV10-3|TRBJ2-3
CAFAKEASGPGDTQYF
>TRBV5-6|TRBJ2-4
CASSLDIAKNIQYF
>TRBV7-2|TRBJ2-3
CASSGGGTDTQYF
>TRBV13|TRBJ2-7
CASNSGVSYEQYF
>TRBV5-1|TRBJ2-7
CASSLRTGDEQYF
>TRBV28|TRBJ2-6
CASRFRGFPGANVLTF
>TRBV28|TRBJ1-1
CASSPLEGGFQAFF
>TRBV10-3|TRBJ1-2
CAISLQGQDYGYTF
>TRBV6-1|TRBJ1-6
CASRETNF
>TRBV4-3|TRBJ2-3
CASSQNAPGGADTQYF
>TRBV5-1|TRBJ2-7
CASSWGQGPYEQYF
>TRBV18|TRBJ1-2
CASSPDRLYGYTF
>TRBV27|TRBJ1-1
CASSLQGAGTEAFF
>TRBV7-3|TRBJ1-6
CASPWAQSGEVAYNSPLHF
>TRBV4-2|TRBJ2-3
CASSQDGSGGAGTQYF
>TRBV4-1|TRBJ1-5
CASSPYGQGRNQPQHF
>TRBV30|TRBJ1-2
CACDNNYGYTF
>TRBV20-1|TRBJ2-7
CSADRGDEQYF
>TRBV7-7|TRBJ2-2
CASSLAERGSGELFF
>TRBV29-1|TRBJ2-2
CSVEEFRGRTGELFF
>TRBV30|TRBJ1-3
CAWMDRASGNTIYF
>TRBV6-6|TRBJ1-5
CASSLGDIQPQHF
>TRBV11-3|TRBJ2-1
CASSARQGGNEQFF
>TRBV5-1|TRBJ2-5
CASSFRGTYQETQYF
>TRBV27|TRBJ1-1
CASSLQGRSEAFF
>TRBV28|TRBJ2-1
CAVEHPTYNEQFF
>TRBV4-3|TRBJ1-1
CASSQDEGGAATEAFF
>TRBV5-4|TRBJ2-7
CASTMTGTYEQYF
>TRBV10-2|TRBJ2-2
CASSTQGGQYTGELFF
>TRBV6-4|TRBJ1-6
CASSAYPSLDSPLHF
>TRBV6-5|TRBJ1-1
CASTTPGTGAFF
>TRBV12-5|TRBJ1-6
CASGLPGQGNSPLHF
>TRBV11-2|TRBJ2-7
CASSSDRGYEQYF
>TRBV30|TRBJ1-3
CAWVRGTGDGGNTIYF
>TRBV7-2|TRBJ1-1
CASSLYRTGRSEAFF
>TRBV14|TRBJ2-7
CASSIRLAGVSHEQYF
>TRBV30|TRBJ2-5
CAWSSEGKETQYF
>TRBV7-2|TRBJ1-1
CASSQQQGTTEAFF
>TRBV30|TRBJ2-1
CAWSVSWDRGDNEQFF
>TRBV4-2|TRBJ2-3
CASSRGLEADTQYF
>TRBV30|TRBJ1-2
CAWTSEGTDYGYTF